The rows below give T cell receptor beta chains drawn from one sample of a study of blood T cells in healthy people across ages. A single record per CDR3 protein comes from TCRdb applying MiXCR to the 5' RACE reads. The sample holds nearly 800,000 distinct CDR3 sequences, 20% to 25% seen once. Separately, the same data were catalogued under a study of T cells of mothers and their children.

The sequencing input was blood. The receptors were sampled from a boy younger than 18 in good health. Both conserved end residues are part of each CDR3. Each record gives: V gene, CDR3 length, D gene, clone size, J gene, CDR3 protein, CDR3 DNA. The D gene is left open where the match is weak. Some rows have no size entry. The others give once, few or many, or a class for an expanded clone.

V gene: TRBV18
CDR3 length: 12
D gene: .
clone size: few
J gene: TRBJ1-1
CDR3 protein: CASSRDPPEAFF
CDR3 DNA: TGTGCCAGCTCACGGGACCCGCCCGAAGCTTTCTTT

V gene: TRBV4-2
CDR3 length: 16
D gene: TRBD1
clone size: few
J gene: TRBJ2-5
CDR3 protein: CASSQGRGQLGETQYF
CDR3 DNA: TGTGCCAGCAGCCAAGGAAGGGGGCAACTAGGAGAGACCCAGTACTTC

V gene: TRBV18
CDR3 length: 17
D gene: TRBD2
clone size: few
J gene: TRBJ2-4
CDR3 protein: CASSPPKTSGGASIQYF
CDR3 DNA: TGTGCCAGCTCACCACCTAAGACTAGCGGGGGGGCTAGCATTCAGTACTTC

V gene: TRBV2
CDR3 length: 16
D gene: .
clone size: few
J gene: TRBJ2-5
CDR3 protein: CASSVSRETQQETQYF
CDR3 DNA: TGTGCCAGCAGTGTGTCTCGGGAGACACAACAAGAGACCCAGTACTTC

V gene: TRBV29-1
CDR3 length: 14
D gene: TRBD1
clone size: few
J gene: TRBJ2-3
CDR3 protein: CSVFRGWGTDTQYF
CDR3 DNA: TGCAGCGTCTTCAGGGGGTGGGGCACAGATACGCAGTATTTT

V gene: TRBV3-1
CDR3 length: 14
D gene: .
clone size: .
J gene: TRBJ1-6
CDR3 protein: CASSQEDLLTPLHF
CDR3 DNA: TGTGCCAGCAGCCAAGAAGACCTTTTGACACCCCTCCACTTT

V gene: TRBV30
CDR3 length: 16
D gene: TRBD2
clone size: .
J gene: TRBJ2-7
CDR3 protein: CAWNDAGLAGGYEQYF
CDR3 DNA: TGTGCCTGGAACGACGCGGGACTAGCGGGGGGGTACGAGCAGTACTTC

V gene: TRBV7-9
CDR3 length: 14
D gene: .
clone size: .
J gene: TRBJ1-1
CDR3 protein: CASSSRVTNTEAFF
CDR3 DNA: TGTGCCAGCAGCTCTAGAGTGACCAACACTGAAGCTTTCTTT

V gene: TRBV6-6
CDR3 length: 14
D gene: .
clone size: .
J gene: TRBJ2-7
CDR3 protein: CASSHQGGPIEQYF
CDR3 DNA: TGTGCCAGCAGCCATCAAGGGGGGCCGATCGAGCAGTACTTC

V gene: TRBV4-3
CDR3 length: 16
D gene: .
clone size: .
J gene: TRBJ1-2
CDR3 protein: CASSQDKVAGYYGYTF
CDR3 DNA: TGCGCCAGCAGCCAAGATAAGGTGGCCGGATACTATGGCTACACCTTC

V gene: TRBV10-3
CDR3 length: 15
D gene: .
clone size: .
J gene: TRBJ2-5
CDR3 protein: CAISESSLGQETQYF
CDR3 DNA: TGTGCCATCAGTGAGTCCTCTCTGGGCCAAGAGACCCAGTACTTC

V gene: TRBV27
CDR3 length: 15
D gene: .
clone size: many
J gene: TRBJ2-3
CDR3 protein: CASSSWAQALDTQYF
CDR3 DNA: TGTGCCAGCAGTTCCTGGGCCCAAGCCCTAGATACGCAGTATTTT

V gene: TRBV5-5
CDR3 length: 15
D gene: .
clone size: once
J gene: TRBJ1-1
CDR3 protein: CASSLRLGANTEAFF
CDR3 DNA: TGTGCCAGCAGCCTTCGTCTGGGGGCGAACACTGAAGCTTTCTTT

V gene: TRBV5-6
CDR3 length: 13
D gene: .
clone size: .
J gene: TRBJ2-7
CDR3 protein: CASVGRDAYEQYF
CDR3 DNA: TGTGCCTCAGTCGGGCGGGACGCCTACGAGCAGTACTTC

V gene: TRBV7-2
CDR3 length: 16
D gene: TRBD2
clone size: .
J gene: TRBJ2-7
CDR3 protein: CASSLSPTSSTYEQYF
CDR3 DNA: TGTGCCAGCAGCTTAAGCCCGACTAGCAGCACCTACGAGCAGTACTTC

V gene: TRBV27
CDR3 length: 16
D gene: TRBD1
clone size: few
J gene: TRBJ1-6
CDR3 protein: CASSLSQTGFNSPLHF
CDR3 DNA: TGTGCCAGCAGTTTATCGCAGACAGGGTTTAATTCACCCCTCCACTTT

V gene: TRBV7-7
CDR3 length: 14
D gene: TRBD2
clone size: .
J gene: TRBJ2-5
CDR3 protein: CASSFAGGQETLYF
CDR3 DNA: TGTGCTAGCAGCTTTGCGGGGGGGCAGGAGACCCTGTACTTC

V gene: TRBV24-1
CDR3 length: 15
D gene: TRBD1
clone size: few
J gene: TRBJ2-1
CDR3 protein: CATSEVTGDRDEQFF
CDR3 DNA: TGTGCCACCAGTGAGGTGACAGGGGATAGGGATGAGCAGTTCTTC

V gene: TRBV19
CDR3 length: 15
D gene: TRBD1
clone size: .
J gene: TRBJ1-1
CDR3 protein: CASREQTGIGTEAFF
CDR3 DNA: TGTGCCAGTAGGGAACAGACAGGGATTGGCACTGAAGCTTTCTTT

V gene: TRBV20-1
CDR3 length: 14
D gene: TRBD2
clone size: .
J gene: TRBJ2-5
CDR3 protein: CSARRGLAGETQYF
CDR3 DNA: TGCAGTGCTAGGCGGGGACTAGCGGGAGAGACCCAGTACTTC

V gene: TRBV13
CDR3 length: 15
D gene: .
clone size: few
J gene: TRBJ2-5
CDR3 protein: CASSPGGIVGETQYF
CDR3 DNA: TGTGCCAGCAGCCCAGGGGGGATAGTTGGAGAGACCCAGTACTTC

V gene: TRBV7-9
CDR3 length: 13
D gene: .
clone size: once
J gene: TRBJ2-1
CDR3 protein: CASSYPGGNEQFF
CDR3 DNA: TGTGCCAGCAGCTACCCAGGGGGGAATGAGCAGTTCTTC

V gene: TRBV11-2
CDR3 length: 13
D gene: .
clone size: .
J gene: TRBJ2-3
CDR3 protein: CASSLDREDTQYF
CDR3 DNA: TGTGCCAGCAGCTTAGACAGGGAAGATACGCAGTATTTT

V gene: TRBV12-3/TRBV12-4
CDR3 length: 16
D gene: TRBD1
clone size: .
J gene: TRBJ2-6
CDR3 protein: CASSSGQGDGANVLTF
CDR3 DNA: TGTGCCAGCAGTTCGGGACAGGGGGATGGGGCCAACGTCCTGACTTTC

V gene: TRBV7-2
CDR3 length: 15
D gene: TRBD1
clone size: .
J gene: TRBJ1-2
CDR3 protein: CASSSGQGGLGGYTF
CDR3 DNA: TGTGCCAGCAGCTCCGGACAGGGTGGTCTAGGGGGCTACACCTTC

V gene: TRBV4-2
CDR3 length: 22
D gene: .
clone size: .
J gene: TRBJ2-4
CDR3 protein: CASSQGSKGDPVSLVAKNIQYF
CDR3 DNA: TGTGCCAGCAGCCAAGGCTCGAAGGGGGACCCCGTTTCTCTAGTTGCCAAAAACATTCAGTACTTC

V gene: TRBV7-9
CDR3 length: 15
D gene: TRBD1
clone size: few
J gene: TRBJ1-1
CDR3 protein: CASSNRDRENTEAFF
CDR3 DNA: TGTGCCAGCAGCAATCGGGACAGGGAGAACACTGAAGCTTTCTTT

V gene: TRBV12-3/TRBV12-4
CDR3 length: 14
D gene: .
clone size: .
J gene: TRBJ2-5
CDR3 protein: CASSPLAGYETQYF
CDR3 DNA: TGTGCCAGCAGTCCTCTAGCTGGATATGAGACCCAGTACTTC

V gene: TRBV5-1
CDR3 length: 14
D gene: TRBD2
clone size: few
J gene: TRBJ2-7
CDR3 protein: CASSPLGAGTMQYF
CDR3 DNA: TGCGCCAGCAGTCCCCTGGGAGCCGGGACTATGCAGTACTTC

V gene: TRBV4-1
CDR3 length: 14
D gene: .
clone size: few
J gene: TRBJ2-7
CDR3 protein: CASSQLRGPDEQYF
CDR3 DNA: TGCGCCAGCAGCCAGCTCCGGGGACCTGACGAGCAGTACTTC

V gene: TRBV20-1
CDR3 length: 14
D gene: TRBD1
clone size: few
J gene: TRBJ1-5
CDR3 protein: CSVGGQGANQPQHF
CDR3 DNA: TGCAGTGTGGGGGGACAGGGGGCCAATCAGCCCCAGCATTTT

V gene: TRBV12-3/TRBV12-4
CDR3 length: 15
D gene: .
clone size: .
J gene: TRBJ2-5
CDR3 protein: CASSFNPMFQETQYF
CDR3 DNA: TGTGCCAGCAGTTTCAACCCCATGTTTCAAGAGACCCAGTACTTC

V gene: TRBV10-3
CDR3 length: 15
D gene: TRBD2
clone size: .
J gene: TRBJ2-7
CDR3 protein: CAIRGGLAALGEQYF
CDR3 DNA: TGTGCCATCAGGGGCGGACTAGCGGCATTGGGCGAGCAGTACTTC

V gene: TRBV5-5
CDR3 length: 13
D gene: .
clone size: few
J gene: TRBJ2-7
CDR3 protein: CASSLGIDYEQYF
CDR3 DNA: TGTGCCAGCAGCTTGGGGATAGACTACGAGCAGTACTTC

V gene: TRBV5-1
CDR3 length: 19
D gene: .
clone size: .
J gene: TRBJ2-3
CDR3 protein: CASSQVGLAGARTDYTQYF
CDR3 DNA: TGCGCCAGCAGCCAAGTCGGCCTAGCTGGAGCCCGAACCGATTATACGCAGTATTTT

V gene: TRBV28
CDR3 length: 13
D gene: TRBD1
clone size: .
J gene: TRBJ2-1
CDR3 protein: CASTVTTGIEQFF
CDR3 DNA: TGTGCCAGCACCGTTACGACAGGGATTGAGCAGTTCTTC